These 21 T cell receptor beta chains were all obtained from the same sample, sequenced in a study of cytomegalovirus exposure and HLA in healthy donors. PCR was performed using 60 Vbeta and 13 Jbeta primers. Sequenced by immunoSEQ multiplex PCR; TCRdb stores in-frame clones only, minus some. Of over 150,000 clones in the sample, 70% to 85% were seen once. The sequenced material came from PBMCs. The receptors were sampled from a man between 25 and 39 years old in good health and CMV-seropositive.

The chain has TRBV4-2 and TRBJ2-1, with 11 bases that match TRBD2. The CDR3 runs 16 residues. J gave up 3 bases and V 4 bases, and 5 bases lay outside the gene matches. CDR1 LGHNA and CDR2 YNFKEQ come from the germline V gene. As DNA, the CDR3 is TGTGCCAGCAGCCCATTAGCGGGGGGGGACTACAATGAGCAGTTCTTC. Protein sequence: CASSPLAGGDYNEQFF.

The chain combines TRBV10-1 with TRBJ2-6, with 7 nucleotides matching TRBD1. The V segment lost 5 bases and the J segment 0 bases; nucleotides outside the gene matches: 7. Germline values: CDR1 WNHNN, CDR2 SYGVQD (reference sequence). This CDR3 comprises 17 residues. Written as DNA, the CDR3 is TGCGCCAGCAGTTCTAGGCAGGGGGTCTCTGGGGCCAACGTCCTGACTTTC. It is translated as CASSSRQGVSGANVLTF.

V gene TRBV18 combines with J gene TRBJ2-3, with TRBD1 identical over 9 bases. J lost 2 bases, V lost 1 base, and 1 base had no gene match. Looked up from germline, CDR1 is KGHSH and CDR2 is LQKENI. This CDR3 is built from 15 residues. The CDR3 protein is CASSPRQGDTDTQYF. The DNA of the CDR3 is TGTGCCAGCTCACCACGACAGGGGGACACAGATACGCAGTATTTT.

The chain is built from TRBV20-1 and TRBJ2-5, with D possibly being TRBD1 (5 bases). The V gene's germline CDR1 is DFQATT and CDR2 SNEGSKA (reference sequence). V lost 8 bases, J lost 4 bases, and 11 bases lay in between. CDR3 length: 11 amino acids. For the CDR3, the DNA is TGCAGTCACAGGCAGATAGAGACCCAGTACTTC. Translating gives CSHRQIETQYF.

The V and J genes are TRBV28 and TRBJ2-3; tentatively, D is TRBD1 (5 bases). Germline V gene sequence: CDR1 MDHEN, CDR2 SYDVKM. The V end lost 7 bases, the J end lost 0 bases, and 11 bases lay between the germline ends. The CDR3 sequence is 14 residues long. The CDR3 DNA follows: TGTGCCAGCATCAAAAGGGGTAGCACAGATACGCAGTATTTT. It encodes CASIKRGSTDTQYF.

The chain is built from TRBV7-3 and TRBJ2-2, with a weak D call TRBD1 (6 bases). The CDR3 extends over 13 amino acids. Trimming shortened V by 4 bases and J by 6 bases, and 9 bases separated the two germline ends. Looked up from germline, CDR1 is SGHTA and CDR2 is FQGTGA. DNA of the CDR3: TGTGCCAGCAGCTGGACAGAGCCCGGGGAGCTGTTTTTT. Translating it yields CASSWTEPGELFF.

This sequence joins TRBV7-6 and TRBJ2-3; maybe TRBD2 (6 bases). This CDR3 region has 16 residues. The germline V gene encodes CDR1 SGHVS and CDR2 FNYEAQ. Trimming cost V 5 bases and J 2 bases, with 17 bases left between them. DNA of the CDR3: TGTGCCAGCAGCATCGGGACTGCCGGACACACAGATACGCAGTATTTT. As protein: CASSIGTAGHTDTQYF. Filled out from reference TRBV7-6 and TRBJ2-3, the complete variable domain reads GAGVSQSPRYKVTKRGQDVALRCDPISGHVSLYWYRQALGQGPEFLTYFNYEAQQDKSGLPNDRFSAERPEGSISTLTIQRTEQRDSAMYRCASSIGTAGHTDTQYFGPGTRLTVL.

The chain couples TRBV4-1 to TRBJ1-1, with D perhaps matching TRBD1 (6 bases). The CDR3 is 15 amino acids. Germline values: CDR1 MGHRA, CDR2 YSYEKL. Trimming took 4 bases from V and 0 from J, leaving 12 bases between them. The CDR3 nucleotides are TGCGCCAGCAGCCCACAAACAGGGATGAACACTGAAGCTTTCTTT. This gives the protein CASSPQTGMNTEAFF.

The chain links TRBV9 to TRBJ2-7; TRBD1 aligns across 9 bases. This CDR3 is built from 15 residues. The ends lost 2 bases at V and 3 bases at J; junction bases unmatched: 6. Germline CDR1 and CDR2: SGDLS and YYNGEE. CDR3 in DNA: TGTGCCAGCAGCGTGTCGGGACAGGGCTTCTACGAGCAGTACTTC. This encodes CASSVSGQGFYEQYF. Together with reference TRBV9 and TRBJ2-7, the CDR3 gives the full variable domain: DSGVTQTPKHLITATGQRVTLRCSPRSGDLSVYWYQQSLDQGLQFLIQYYNGEERAKGNILERFSAQQFPDLHSELNLSSLELGDSALYFCASSVSGQGFYEQYFGPGTRLTVT.

This clone was seen a few times. The J gene is TRBJ2-1, the V gene TRBV7-3, with TRBD2 matching over 15 bases. Germline assignment: CDR1 SGHTA and CDR2 FQGTGA. The CDR3 covers 15 residues. After removal of 5 bases from V and 8 bases from J, the junction contained 4 bases not matched to a gene. CDR3 region: CASSRTSGGADEQFF. Here the CDR3 DNA reads TGTGCCAGCAGCCGGACTAGCGGGGGGGCCGATGAGCAGTTCTTC.

This chain joins TRBV6-1 and TRBJ1-5, with D tentatively TRBD1 (6 bases). This CDR3 contains 14 residues. The germline gives CDR1 MNHNS, CDR2 SASEGT. The V gene lost 6 bases and the J gene lost 2 bases, with 11 bases spanning the gap. The CDR3 DNA follows: TGTGCCAGCAGAACAGGGTGGGGCAATCAGCCCCAGCATTTT. It translates to CASRTGWGNQPQHF.

The chain employs TRBV7-9 and TRBJ2-5, with 14 bases lining up with TRBD2. The CDR3 is 18 amino acids. V trimming: 5 bases; J trimming: 0 bases; junction bases outside the gene matches: 8. CDR1 is SEHNR and CDR2 is FQNEAQ in the germline V gene (reference sequence). CDR3 bases: TGTGCCAGCAGCCTCGGGACTAGCGGGGGCAGCTACCAAGAGACCCAGTACTTC. Protein product: CASSLGTSGGSYQETQYF.

The count of this clone is one. The chain is built from TRBV6-4 and TRBJ2-7; TRBD1 is a possible D gene (5 bases). Trimming pared 2 bases from V and 0 bases from J, leaving 14 bases between. The CDR3 spans 16 residues. Germline CDR1 and CDR2: MRHNA and SNTAGT. CDR3 protein: CASSDPDRKFSYEQYF. The CDR3 coding sequence is TGTGCCAGCAGTGACCCTGACAGAAAATTCTCCTACGAGCAGTACTTC.

This clone has a handful of counts. The missing conserved phenylalanine or tryptophan at the end of this CDR3 makes a read error likely. The chain uses TRBV28 and TRBJ1-5, with 10 bases fitting TRBD1. Trimming at V came to 6 bases and at J to 3 bases, leaving 8 bases not matched to a gene. The CDR3 runs 16 residues. Germline values: CDR1 MDHEN, CDR2 SYDVKM. The CDR3 protein is CASRTDRGLVNQPQHS. The CDR3, as DNA: TGTGCCAGCAGAACCGACAGGGGGCTGGTCAATCAGCCCCAGCATTCT.

The table lists this clone with a few counts. The chain joins TRBV9 to TRBJ2-5, with TRBD2 identical over 8 bases. J lost 4 bases, V lost 0 bases, and 5 bases had no gene match. This CDR3 has 15 amino acids. Germline loops: CDR1 SGDLS, CDR2 YYNGEE. CDR3 sequence: CASSVDFGGGETQYF. As DNA, the CDR3 is TGTGCCAGCAGCGTAGATTTCGGGGGGGGAGAGACCCAGTACTTC.

In its sample, this clone was seen a few times. The V and J genes are TRBV5-6 and TRBJ2-3, with 12 bases that match TRBD2. Germline CDR1 SGHDT, CDR2 YYEEEE. There are 14 residues in the CDR3. V dropped 0 bases and J dropped 14; count of bases not matched to a gene: 7. CDR3 nucleotides: TGTGCCAGCAGCTTGGTGACTAGCGGGGGCCTTCGGTATTTT. Its protein is CASSLVTSGGLRYF.

This clone has only one observation. Other DNA sequences in this specimen translate into the identical CDR3. The genes are TRBV4-3 and TRBJ1-6, with unresolved D. The CDR3 sequence is 13 residues long. Germline V gives CDR1 LGHNA, CDR2 YSLEER. Trimming cost V 1 base and J 8 bases, with 6 bases left between them. The CDR3 nucleotides read TGCGCCAGCAGCCAAGTCGAGGATTCACCCCTCCACTTT. Translation: CASSQVEDSPLHF.

The DNA of the CDR3 is TGTGCCAGCAGTTTGGGACAGGGAGGGTCACCCTACGAGCAGTACTTC. Translating it yields CASSLGQGGSPYEQYF. The chain carries TRBV28 and TRBJ2-7; 9 bases are shared with TRBD1. After removal of 3 bases from V and 2 bases from J, the junction contained 8 bases not matched to a gene. CDR1 and CDR2 (germline): MDHEN, SYDVKM. The CDR3 runs 16 residues.

V usage is TRBV25-1 and J usage is TRBJ1-1; D uncertain. Looked up from germline, CDR1 is MGHDK and CDR2 is SYGVNS. The CDR3 covers 16 residues. With 2 bases removed from V and 2 bases from J, the gap between germline ends came to 15 bases. CDR3 in DNA: TGTGCCAGCAGTGAACCCCTCCAAGAGCCTAACACTGAAGCTTTCTTT. Translated: CASSEPLQEPNTEAFF.

This chain links TRBV19 with TRBJ2-5; 8 bases align to TRBD2. V shed 3 bases and J 3 bases; nucleotides not matched to a gene: 3. Germline values: CDR1 LNHDA, CDR2 SQIVND (reference sequence). The CDR3 is 14 residues long. This CDR3 reads CASSILLAEETQYF. For the CDR3, the DNA is TGTGCCAGTAGTATCCTACTAGCGGAAGAGACCCAGTACTTC.

The chain has TRBV6-1 and TRBJ2-4; 9 nucleotides align to TRBD1. V gave up 3 bases and J gave up 8 bases; unmatched junction bases: 8. CDR3 length: 15 residues. Per the germline V gene, CDR1 is MNHNS and CDR2 is SASEGT. CDR3 nucleotides: TGTGCCAGCAGTGATGTAGGGACAGGGTACCACATTCAGTACTTC. As protein: CASSDVGTGYHIQYF.